The 10 T cell receptor beta chains presented below share a single source sample, sequenced in a study of blood T cell repertoires in COVID-19. Produced via immunoSEQ multiplex PCR; TCRdb's table is partial and in-frame only. The sample yields around 180,000 clones, about 82% seen once. Sequencing was performed on peripheral blood. The receptors shown here come from a woman under 40 with acute or convalescent COVID-19.

The V gene is TRBV6-6, the J gene TRBJ1-4, with D perhaps TRBD1 (5 bases). The CDR3 is made up of 14 amino acids. V lost 6 bases to trimming and J lost 7 bases, with 15 bases between them. Germline V CDR1 and CDR2: MNHNY, SVGAGI (reference sequence). CDR3 region: CASRDGAGGEKLFF. The CDR3 region has the DNA TGTGCCAGCAGAGACGGGGCCGGGGGTGAAAAACTGTTTTTT.

The V gene is TRBV28, the J gene TRBJ2-2; TRBD1 might be the D (5 bases). Per the germline V gene, CDR1 is MDHEN and CDR2 is SYDVKM. This CDR3 comprises 15 residues. The ends were cut back, 3 bases at V and 6 bases at J, with 14 bases in the middle. CDR3 sequence (DNA): TGTGCCAGCAGTTTCCTCAGGGCGGACGCCGGGGAGCTGTTTTTT. It yields the protein CASSFLRADAGELFF.

V gene TRBV28 combines with J gene TRBJ1-1; TRBD1 matches at 9 bases. V was pared by 4 bases and J by 5 bases, with 8 bases of the junction left unmatched. Looked up from germline, CDR1 is MDHEN and CDR2 is SYDVKM. This CDR3 is built from 15 residues. CDR3 coding DNA: TGTGCCAGCAGTTACCGCGGACAGGGGTGGACTGAAGCTTTCTTT. As protein: CASSYRGQGWTEAFF.

This clone was picked up many times. This rearrangement joins TRBV6-1 to TRBJ2-6; weak D call: TRBD2 (6 bases). V lost 0 bases, J lost 12 bases, and 18 bases lay in between. Germline CDR1 is MNHNS and CDR2 is SASEGT. The CDR3 contains 16 residues. The CDR3 DNA reads TGTGCCAGCAGTGAAGCGACTACGGGAGACCATGGCGTCCTGACTTTC. Amino acids: CASSEATTGDHGVLTF.

The rearrangement links TRBV30 to TRBJ1-2; 7 bases align to TRBD1. CDR1 GTSNPN and CDR2 SVGIG come from the germline V gene (reference sequence). CDR3 length: 11 residues. Losses at the gene ends were 8 bases for V and 11 bases for J; bases not matched to a gene: 11. In DNA form, the CDR3 reads TGTGCCGGACTCGCAGGGGGAAGGTACACCTTC. Its translation: CAGLAGGRYTF. Based on the CDR3 plus reference TRBV30 and TRBJ1-2, the full variable domain is SQTIHQWPATLVQPVGSPLSLECTVEGTSNPNLYWYRQAAGRGLQLLFYSVGIGQISSEVPQNLSASRPQDRQFILSSKKLLLSDSGFYLCAGLAGGRYTFGSGTRLTVV.

The CDR3 nucleotides read TGTGCCAGCATGGGACCCGGGGGAGGGAACACTGAAGCTTTCTTT. Its protein product is CASMGPGGGNTEAFF. V gene TRBV25-1 combines with J gene TRBJ1-1; TRBD1 might be the D (5 bases). The V gene's germline CDR1 is MGHDK and CDR2 SYGVNS. Trimming removed 7 bases from V and 1 base from J, with 16 bases in between. The CDR3 is made up of 15 amino acids.

This chain links TRBV5-4 with TRBJ1-2, with D hard to call. The CDR3 is 15 residues long. V was clipped by 0 bases and J by 4 bases, with 13 bases between them. CDR1 and CDR2 from the germline V gene are SGHNT and YYREEE (reference sequence). CDR3 protein: CASSLAAGIGYGYTF. CDR3 DNA sequence: TGTGCCAGCAGCTTGGCGGCCGGGATAGGCTATGGCTACACCTTC.

V gene TRBV19 combines with J gene TRBJ2-5; the D gene is possibly TRBD1 (6 bases). CDR1 LNHDA and CDR2 SQIVND come from the germline V gene (reference sequence). V was clipped by 7 bases and J by 0 bases, with 12 bases between them. This CDR3 is 14 amino acids long. CDR3 nucleotide sequence: TGTGCCAGTAAAGACAGGACTTACCAAGAGACCCAGTACTTC. Residues: CASKDRTYQETQYF.

The CDR3 here is CASSVAGGPGNTIYF. CDR3 coding DNA: TGTGCCAGCAGCGTAGCCGGGGGGCCTGGAAACACCATATATTTT. This chain links TRBV9 with TRBJ1-3, with a tentative D call TRBD1 (6 bases). V was pared by 0 bases and J by 2 bases, with 9 bases between. The CDR3 extends over 15 amino acids. Germline V gene lookup returns CDR1 SGDLS and CDR2 YYNGEE.

The CDR3 sequence: CASSYSAGPTDTQYF. CDR3 DNA: TGTGCCAGCAGTTACTCTGCAGGGCCCACAGATACGCAGTATTTT. The chain employs TRBV6-5 and TRBJ2-3, with D perhaps TRBD1 (5 bases). V was trimmed by 0 bases and J by 2 bases, leaving 9 bases between them. The CDR3 runs to 15 residues. Germline-derived CDR1 and CDR2 are MNHEY and SVGAGI.